Each of the 23 T cell receptor beta chains below was sequenced from the same sample in a study of cytomegalovirus exposure and HLA in healthy donors. The PCR ran on 60 Vbeta and 13 Jbeta primers. TCRdb keeps only in-frame clones here, not all; method: immunoSEQ multiplex PCR. This table has 95,000 to 150,000 clones, about three quarters appearing once. The sequenced sample was PBMCs. The receptors stem from a woman in her thirties or forties in good health and CMV-seropositive.

V and J are TRBV6-6 and TRBJ2-5; 8 positions agree with TRBD2. CDR3 size: 14 residues. V lost 6 bases, J lost 5 bases, and 8 bases stayed unmatched. Looked up from germline, CDR1 is MNHNY and CDR2 is SVGAGI (reference sequence). This CDR3 is CASSRGGAQETQYF. The CDR3 DNA is TGTGCCAGCAGCCGGGGGGGGGCCCAGGAGACCCAGTACTTC.

The V call is TRBV15, the J call TRBJ1-2; TRBD1 is a possible D gene (6 bases). CDR1 LNHNV and CDR2 YYDKDF come from the germline V gene (reference sequence). Deletions cut 1 base from V and 2 bases from J, with 20 bases between. The CDR3 covers 18 residues. The CDR3 here is CATSRGAARWTVNYGYTF. The DNA for the CDR3 is TGTGCCACCAGCAGAGGGGCCGCCCGTTGGACAGTAAACTATGGCTACACCTTC.

The chain recombines TRBV7-6 with TRBJ2-1; D unresolved. From germline, CDR1 is SGHVS and CDR2 FNYEAQ. V lost 4 bases, J lost 0 bases, and 4 bases lay in between. This CDR3 has 13 residues. Written as DNA, the CDR3 is TGTGCCAGCAGCTCTTACTCCTACAATGAGCAGTTCTTC. As protein: CASSSYSYNEQFF. Variable domain in full (rest from reference TRBV7-6 and TRBJ2-1): GAGVSQSPRYKVTKRGQDVALRCDPISGHVSLYWYRQALGQGPEFLTYFNYEAQQDKSGLPNDRFSAERPEGSISTLTIQRTEQRDSAMYRCASSSYSYNEQFFGPGTRLTVL.

The rearrangement joins TRBV18 to TRBJ1-6; D is perhaps TRBD1 (5 bases). Germline CDR1 reads KGHSH; CDR2 reads LQKENI. Trimming cost V 3 bases and J 0 bases, with 18 bases left between them. The CDR3 spans 19 residues. The CDR3 here is CASSPSARVGGSYNSPLHF. The CDR3 nucleotides read TGTGCCAGCTCACCTTCGGCCAGGGTGGGGGGCTCCTATAATTCACCCCTCCACTTT.

The rearrangement joins TRBV7-8 to TRBJ1-2; maybe TRBD1 (5 bases). Between the trimmed V and J ends, which lost 7 bases and 6 bases, there was a span of 15 bases. Germline V lookup: CDR1 SGHVS, CDR2 FQNEAQ. The CDR3 has 13 residues. The CDR3 sequence is CASNQFSGDGYTF. The CDR3 DNA reads TGTGCCAGCAACCAATTCTCGGGGGATGGCTACACCTTC.

The gene calls are TRBV7-2 and TRBJ1-1; TRBD1 matches 11 bases. The V gene's germline CDR1 is SGHTA and CDR2 FQGNSA. This CDR3 contains 13 residues. Losses at the gene ends were 4 bases for V and 10 bases for J; bases not matched to a gene: 5. The DNA of the CDR3 is TGTGCCAGCAGCTCAGGACAGGGGGCTTCAGCTTTCTTT. This translates into CASSSGQGASAFF.

Concerning this clone: The same CDR3 arises from other DNA sequences in this sample as well. This sequence joins TRBV30 and TRBJ1-6; TRBD1 matches at 7 bases. CDR3 length equals 14 residues. Unmatched junction bases numbered 3, after V lost 0 bases and J lost 7 bases. Germline V gene lookup returns CDR1 GTSNPN and CDR2 SVGIG (reference sequence). DNA of the CDR3: TGTGCCTGGAGTGTCACAGGGGAAAATTCACCCCTCCACTTT. Residues: CAWSVTGENSPLHF.

V and J are TRBV19 and TRBJ2-5; D is unclear. V was clipped by 1 base and J by 3 bases, with 6 bases between them. The CDR3 runs to 13 residues. Germline-derived CDR1 and CDR2 are LNHDA and SQIVND (reference sequence). For the CDR3, the DNA is TGTGCCAGTAGTATAGTGGTAGAAGAGACCCAGTACTTC. Its translation is CASSIVVEETQYF.

In its sample, this clone was seen once. The chain recombines TRBV25-1 with TRBJ2-3; D might be TRBD2 (6 bases). The CDR3 covers 13 residues. Germline V gives CDR1 MGHDK, CDR2 SYGVNS. Trimming removed 3 bases from V and 5 bases from J, with 9 bases in between. In DNA, the CDR3 is TGTGCCAGCAGTGACCCCGGGGGAGATACGCAGTATTTT. Protein sequence: CASSDPGGDTQYF. The whole variable domain, remainder taken from reference TRBV25-1 and TRBJ2-3, is EADIYQTPRYLVIGTGKKITLECSQTMGHDKMYWYQQDPGMELHLIHYSYGVNSTEKGDLSSESTVSRIRTEHFPLTLESARPSHTSQYLCASSDPGGDTQYFGPGTRLTVL.

The rearrangement uses TRBV7-3 and TRBJ2-3; 12 nucleotides align to TRBD2. Germline CDR1 is SGHTA and CDR2 is FQGTGA. The CDR3 sequence is 16 residues long. The V segment lost 4 bases and the J segment 4 bases; nucleotides outside the gene matches: 6. CDR3 DNA: TGTGCCAGCAGCTCTCTAGCGGGAGGGGATCCAGATACGCAGTATTTT. This gives the protein CASSSLAGGDPDTQYF.

The chain joins TRBV11-1 to TRBJ2-7; the D is unclear. Trimming removed 3 bases from V and 5 bases from J, with 14 bases in between. Germline V gives CDR1 SGHAT, CDR2 FQDESV (reference sequence). This CDR3 is 14 amino acids long. The chain's CDR3 is CASSFSRVANEQYF. The DNA for the CDR3 is TGTGCCAGCAGCTTTAGCCGGGTGGCGAACGAGCAGTACTTC.

This sequence joins TRBV12-2 and TRBJ2-6; the D call TRBD2 from the table was never checked on the DNA. TRBV12-2 is described as a pseudogene. This CDR3 is built from 20 residues. CDR3 bases: TGTGCAAGTCGGGAGCGGGGGTGTGCCCTCAAAGGCTGTGGGGCCAACGTCCTGACTTTC. This gives the protein CASRERGCALKGCGANVLTF.

A few counts support this clone. The V and J genes are TRBV7-9 and TRBJ1-2, with a tentative D call TRBD1 (6 bases). Germline V gives CDR1 SEHNR, CDR2 FQNEAQ (reference sequence). CDR3 length equals 15 residues. Deletions cut 0 bases from V and 3 bases from J, with 11 bases between. The CDR3 DNA reads as TGTGCCAGCAGCTTAGCGTCAGGGGTCGACTATGGCTACACCTTC. Its protein product is CASSLASGVDYGYTF.

In nucleotides, the CDR3 is TGTGCCAGCTCACGACAGTCGAACACCGGGGAGCTGTTTTTT. It codes for CASSRQSNTGELFF. The rearrangement joins TRBV18 to TRBJ2-2, with a possible D match to TRBD1 (5 bases). V gave up 4 bases and J gave up 0 bases, with 6 bases separating them. CDR1 and CDR2 (germline): KGHSH, LQKENI. This CDR3 is built from 14 residues.

This chain links TRBV6-5 with TRBJ2-7; perhaps TRBD1 as D (5 bases). CDR3 size: 14 residues. Germline lookup yields CDR1 MNHEY and CDR2 SVGAGI. The V end was cut by 2 bases, the J end by 7 bases, with 15 bases between. The CDR3 DNA follows: TGTGCCAGCAGTTACGCAGCCCCGCGACAGGAGCAGTACTTC. Translation: CASSYAAPRQEQYF.

This chain connects TRBV5-1 to TRBJ2-1; the D is unclear. Germline CDR1 and CDR2: SGHRS and YFSETQ. CDR3 length equals 14 residues. Trimming left V 1 base short and J 5 bases short, with 10 bases between. The CDR3 loop reads CASSLLQVDNEQFF. Here the CDR3 DNA reads TGCGCCAGCAGCTTGCTCCAGGTTGACAATGAGCAGTTCTTC.

J is TRBJ1-1 and V is TRBV6-1, with a possible D match to TRBD1 (6 bases). The CDR3 extends over 17 amino acids. Germline V gives CDR1 MNHNS, CDR2 SASEGT. Trimming pared 4 bases from V and 1 base from J, leaving 19 bases between. CDR3 in DNA: TGTGCCAGCAGTGCGCTCGTGGGACACGCTAAGAACACTGAAGCTTTCTTT. Protein sequence: CASSALVGHAKNTEAFF.

This sequence joins TRBV5-4 and TRBJ2-5; D remains ambiguous. The CDR3 covers 12 residues. Trimming stripped 0 bases from V and 5 bases from J, with 5 bases between. CDR1 is SGHNT and CDR2 is YYREEE in the germline V gene (reference sequence). The CDR3 sequence: CASSLGDETQYF. CDR3 in DNA: TGTGCCAGCAGCTTGGGCGATGAGACCCAGTACTTC.

The chain employs TRBV7-2 and TRBJ2-1; the match to TRBD2 covers 9 bases. CDR1 SGHTA and CDR2 FQGNSA come from the germline V gene. The CDR3 is made up of 17 amino acids. Germline trimming cut 2 bases from V and 9 bases from J; bases unmatched to any gene: 14. Written as DNA, the CDR3 is TGTGCCAGCAGCTTACTTTGGCGGGGGGGCAAAAGTGGTGAGCAGTTCTTC. As protein: CASSLLWRGGKSGEQFF.

The sample holds one count of this clone. The V and J genes are TRBV4-3 and TRBJ2-1; no clear D gene. Per the germline V gene, CDR1 is LGHNA and CDR2 is YSLEER. The CDR3 loop spans 17 amino acids. Trimming pared 0 bases from V and 4 bases from J, leaving 16 bases between. CDR3 nucleotides: TGCGCCAGCAGCCAAGATCGCTCCGGGTTTGGGTACAATGAGCAGTTCTTC. Its translation: CASSQDRSGFGYNEQFF.

The chain is built from TRBV6-5 and TRBJ1-4, with 8 bases that match TRBD1. The CDR3 spans 14 residues. Germline CDR1 reads MNHEY; CDR2 reads SVGAGI. Trimming cost V 2 bases and J 8 bases; bases outside gene matches: 4. In DNA form, the CDR3 reads TGTGCCAGCAGTTACGACAGGGGAAGAGAAAAACTGTTTTTT. Translating gives CASSYDRGREKLFF.

The CDR3 is CASSLARVTLYNEQFF. In DNA form, the CDR3 reads TGTGCCAGCAGCTTAGCGCGGGTGACCCTTTACAATGAGCAGTTCTTC. The chain couples TRBV7-8 to TRBJ2-1, with D possibly being TRBD2 (5 bases). The germline gives CDR1 SGHVS, CDR2 FQNEAQ. V was clipped by 0 bases and J by 4 bases, with 13 bases between them. There are 16 residues in the CDR3.

This rearrangement joins TRBV10-3 to TRBJ2-6; possibly TRBD2 for D (5 bases). The V gene's germline CDR1 is ENHRY and CDR2 SYGVKD. V lost 3 bases and J lost 0, with 15 bases in between. The CDR3 has 18 residues. The CDR3 DNA follows: TGTGCCATCAGTGAAGGGCGGACGGGGAGCTCTGGGGCCAACGTCCTGACTTTC. It codes for CAISEGRTGSSGANVLTF.